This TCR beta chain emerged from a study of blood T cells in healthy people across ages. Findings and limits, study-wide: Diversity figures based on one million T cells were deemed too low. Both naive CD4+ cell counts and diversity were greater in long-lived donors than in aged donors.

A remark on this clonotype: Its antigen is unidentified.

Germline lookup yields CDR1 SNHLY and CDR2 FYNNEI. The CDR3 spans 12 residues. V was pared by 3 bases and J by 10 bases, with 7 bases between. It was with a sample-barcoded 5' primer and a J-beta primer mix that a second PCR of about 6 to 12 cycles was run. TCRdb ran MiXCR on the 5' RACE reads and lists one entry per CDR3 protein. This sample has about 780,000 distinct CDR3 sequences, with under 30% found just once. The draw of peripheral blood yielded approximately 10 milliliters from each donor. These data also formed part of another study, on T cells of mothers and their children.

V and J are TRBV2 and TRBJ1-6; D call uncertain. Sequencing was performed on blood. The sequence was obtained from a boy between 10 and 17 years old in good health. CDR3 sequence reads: CASSEMLSPLHF. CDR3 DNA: TGTGCCAGCAGTGAGATGTTGTCACCCCTCCACTTT.